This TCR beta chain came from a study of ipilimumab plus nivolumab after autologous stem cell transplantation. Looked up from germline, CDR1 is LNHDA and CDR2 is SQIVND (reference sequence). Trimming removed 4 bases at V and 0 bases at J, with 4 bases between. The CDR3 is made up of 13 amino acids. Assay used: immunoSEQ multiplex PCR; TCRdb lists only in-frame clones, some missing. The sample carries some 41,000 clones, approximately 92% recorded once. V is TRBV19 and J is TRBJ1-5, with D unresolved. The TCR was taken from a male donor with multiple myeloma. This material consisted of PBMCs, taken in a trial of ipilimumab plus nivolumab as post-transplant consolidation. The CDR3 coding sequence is TGTGCCAGTAGTAGGGGTAGCAATCAGCCCCAGCATTTT. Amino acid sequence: CASSRGSNQPQHF.